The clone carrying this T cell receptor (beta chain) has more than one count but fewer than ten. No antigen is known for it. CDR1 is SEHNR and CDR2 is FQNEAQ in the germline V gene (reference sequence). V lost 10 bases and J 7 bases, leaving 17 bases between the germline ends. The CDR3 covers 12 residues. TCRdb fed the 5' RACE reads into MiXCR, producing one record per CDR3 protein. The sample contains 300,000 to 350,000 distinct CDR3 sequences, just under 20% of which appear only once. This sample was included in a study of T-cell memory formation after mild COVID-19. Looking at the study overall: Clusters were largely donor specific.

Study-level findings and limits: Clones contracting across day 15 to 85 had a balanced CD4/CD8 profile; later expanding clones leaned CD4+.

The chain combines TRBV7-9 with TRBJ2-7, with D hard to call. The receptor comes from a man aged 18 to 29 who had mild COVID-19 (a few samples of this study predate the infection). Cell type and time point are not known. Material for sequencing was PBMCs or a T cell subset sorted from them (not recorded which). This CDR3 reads CATRTGLGEQYF. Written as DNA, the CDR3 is TGTGCCACCCGGACCGGGTTAGGAGAGCAGTACTTC.